The 10 T cell receptor beta chains in this list originate from one sample, sequenced in a study of shared clonotypes between healthy human individuals. Generated by immunoSEQ multiplex PCR, the TCRdb table keeps only in-frame clones and is missing some. The sample contains millions of clones, roughly 94% of which appear only once. The sample comprised naive CD4+ T cells sorted from blood. The subset: CD45RA+ positively selected. Receptors were obtained from a man aged 18 to 30 in good health.

V and J are TRBV4-1 and TRBJ1-2; 8 bases agree with TRBD1. CDR1 and CDR2 from the germline V gene are MGHRA and YSYEKL. V dropped 0 bases and J dropped 4; count of bases not matched to a gene: 4. This CDR3 has 15 residues. CDR3 coding DNA: TGCGCCAGCAGCCAAGAGGACAGGGAAGTCTATGGCTACACCTTC. Translated, it gives CASSQEDREVYGYTF.

V usage is TRBV19 and J usage is TRBJ1-5; 7 bases line up with TRBD1. The CDR3 is 18 amino acids. The germline CDR1 and CDR2 sequences are LNHDA and SQIVND (reference sequence). Unmatched junction bases numbered 11, after V lost 3 bases and J lost 0 bases. DNA of the CDR3: TGTGCCAGTAGTATCCGACAGGGTCGGAAGTATAGCAATCAGCCCCAGCATTTT. It translates to CASSIRQGRKYSNQPQHF.

This rearrangement joins TRBV15 to TRBJ2-2; a possible D gene is TRBD1 (5 bases). V was pared by 1 base and J by 0 bases, with 15 bases between. The CDR3 covers 18 residues. Germline V CDR1 and CDR2: LNHNV, YYDKDF (reference sequence). This CDR3 is CATSRAEVPGTNTGELFF. The CDR3 region has the DNA TGTGCCACCAGCAGAGCCGAGGTACCAGGGACGAACACCGGGGAGCTGTTTTTT. Together with reference TRBV15 and TRBJ2-2, the CDR3 gives the full variable domain: DAMVIQNPRYQVTQFGKPVTLSCSQTLNHNVMYWYQQKSSQAPKLLFHYYDKDFNNEADTPDNFQSRRPNTSFCFLDIRSPGLGDTAMYLCATSRAEVPGTNTGELFFGEGSRLTVL.

The chain combines TRBV5-1 with TRBJ1-2; D not certain. Germline CDR1 SGHRS, CDR2 YFSETQ. The CDR3 extends over 14 amino acids. V lost 4 bases and J 0 bases, leaving 10 bases between the germline ends. The CDR3 protein is CASSPEIANYGYTF. Written as DNA, the CDR3 is TGCGCCAGCAGCCCGGAGATAGCTAACTATGGCTACACCTTC.

This clone has only a few counts. The V call is TRBV30, the J call TRBJ2-7; perhaps D is TRBD1 or TRBD2 (6 bases each). The length of the CDR3 is 13 residues. From germline, CDR1 is GTSNPN and CDR2 SVGIG (reference sequence). Trimming left V 4 bases short and J 6 bases short, with 16 bases between. The CDR3 sequence: CAWNSGAKGEQYF. The CDR3 DNA reads as TGTGCCTGGAACTCGGGGGCCAAAGGCGAGCAGTACTTC.

The V and J genes are TRBV6-5 and TRBJ1-2; 12 nucleotides align to TRBD1. CDR1 and CDR2 from the germline V gene are MNHEY and SVGAGI. The CDR3 is 14 residues long. V was pared by 4 bases and J by 7 bases, with 4 bases of the junction left unmatched. The chain's CDR3 is CASSSGQGAIGYTF. CDR3 nucleotides: TGTGCCAGCAGTTCGGGACAGGGGGCAATTGGCTACACCTTC.

The chain uses TRBV5-1 and TRBJ1-4; 7 bases are a match to TRBD1. Germline CDR1 SGHRS, CDR2 YFSETQ. This CDR3 spans 18 amino acids. After removal of 4 bases from V and 0 bases from J, the junction contained 12 bases not matched to a gene. The CDR3, as DNA: TGCGCCAGCAGCGATGGGACAGAAGCAATAGCAACTAATGAAAAACTGTTTTTT. Its protein product is CASSDGTEAIATNEKLFF. The variable domain in full, completed from reference TRBV5-1 and TRBJ1-4, reads KAGVTQTPRYLIKTRGQQVTLSCSPISGHRSVSWYQQTPGQGLQFLFEYFSETQRNKGNFPGRFSGRQFSNSRSEMNVSTLELGDSALYLCASSDGTEAIATNEKLFFGSGTQLSVL.

The J gene is TRBJ2-7, the V gene TRBV7-2, with 7 bases that match TRBD2. V trimming: 5 bases; J trimming: 4 bases; junction bases outside the gene matches: 8. The CDR3 sequence is 14 residues long. Germline CDR1 SGHTA, CDR2 FQGNSA. The CDR3 loop reads CASSPRDGGYEQYF. CDR3 nucleotides: TGTGCCAGCAGCCCCCGGGACGGGGGGTACGAGCAGTACTTC. The entire variable domain, with the rest obtained from reference TRBV7-2 and TRBJ2-7, is as follows: GAGVSQSPSNKVTEKGKDVELRCDPISGHTALYWYRQSLGQGLEFLIYFQGNSAPDKSGLPSDRFSAERTGGSVSTLTIQRTQQEDSAVYLCASSPRDGGYEQYFGPGTRLTVT.

This chain uses TRBV7-2 with TRBJ1-3; unclear D gene. Between the trimmed V and J ends, which lost 3 bases and 2 bases, there was a span of 14 bases. Germline V CDR1 and CDR2: SGHTA, FQGNSA. This CDR3 contains 16 residues. CDR3 DNA sequence: TGTGCCAGCAGCTTTAGTGCGGGTATGACTGGAAACACCATATATTTT. It translates to CASSFSAGMTGNTIYF.

The table lists this clone with a count of one. V and J are TRBV7-8 and TRBJ1-3; a possible D gene is TRBD1 (5 bases). Between the trimmed V and J ends, which lost 3 bases and 14 bases, there was a span of 14 bases. Germline V gives CDR1 SGHVS, CDR2 FQNEAQ. The CDR3 consists of 12 residues. CDR3 amino acids: CASSFGQGMVYF. The CDR3 nucleotides read TGTGCCAGCAGCTTCGGGCAGGGCATGGTATATTTT.